These 10 T cell receptor beta chains came from one sample sequenced in a study of shared clonotypes between healthy human individuals. Measured with immunoSEQ multiplex PCR; TCRdb has only the in-frame clones, and not every one. Here the sample spans 2,500,000 or so clones, more than 90% being singletons. Material for sequencing was naive CD4+ T cells sorted from blood. Subset denoted: CD45RA+ positively selected. These receptors came from a man between 18 and 29 years old in good health.

As regards this clone: Other DNA sequences in this sample translate to the same CDR3. The gene calls are TRBV7-9 and TRBJ2-2, with D perhaps matching TRBD1 (6 bases). This CDR3 region has 16 residues. Trimming removed 0 bases at V and 1 base at J, with 9 bases between. Germline V lookup: CDR1 SEHNR, CDR2 FQNEAQ (reference sequence). Here the CDR3 DNA reads TGTGCCAGCAGCTTAGCGACGGGACAGAACACCGGGGAGCTGTTTTTT. This codes for CASSLATGQNTGELFF.

The chain is built from TRBV30 and TRBJ2-7, with 12 bases aligning to TRBD2. CDR3 length equals 17 residues. Per the germline V gene, CDR1 is GTSNPN and CDR2 is SVGIG (reference sequence). The trim removed 7 bases at V and 3 bases at J, leaving 16 bases unmatched. CDR3 protein: CASLGATSGRRGYEQYF. In DNA form, the CDR3 reads TGTGCCTCCCTCGGGGCGACTAGCGGGAGAAGAGGCTACGAGCAGTACTTC.

This rearrangement joins TRBV6-5 to TRBJ1-4; TRBD1 matches at 9 bases. Germline V gene sequence: CDR1 MNHEY, CDR2 SVGAGI. J gave up 8 bases and V 7 bases, and 8 bases lay outside the gene matches. The CDR3 sequence is 14 residues long. CDR3 DNA: TGTGCCAGCACCCCCACAGGGGGCACGGAAAAACTGTTTTTT. As protein: CASTPTGGTEKLFF.

About this clone itself: The sample has other DNA sequences that encode this CDR3 too. The chain uses TRBV18 and TRBJ2-5; D gene uncertain. V was clipped by 3 bases and J by 2 bases, with 7 bases between them. The CDR3 consists of 13 residues. The germline gives CDR1 KGHSH, CDR2 LQKENI. CDR3 amino acids: CASSPDRQETQYF. In nucleotides, the CDR3 is TGTGCCAGCTCACCGGACCGTCAAGAGACCCAGTACTTC. The complete variable domain, with remaining parts taken from reference TRBV18 and TRBJ2-5, reads NAGVMQNPRHLVRRRGQEARLRCSPMKGHSHVYWYRQLPEEGLKFMVYLQKENIIDESGMPKERFSAEFPKEGPSILRIQQVVRGDSAAYFCASSPDRQETQYFGPGTRLLVL.

The chain joins TRBV7-9 to TRBJ2-5, with TRBD2 identical over 7 bases. CDR1 is SEHNR, CDR2 FQNEAQ, per germline (reference sequence). V shed 5 bases and J 2 bases; nucleotides not matched to a gene: 8. The CDR3 loop spans 15 amino acids. CDR3 protein: CASSHSGGPQETQYF. The CDR3, as DNA: TGTGCCAGCAGCCACTCGGGAGGCCCTCAAGAGACCCAGTACTTC.

In DNA form, the CDR3 reads TGTGCCAGCAGTTTAGCGACAGGAAATCAGCCCCAGCATTTT. Its protein product is CASSLATGNQPQHF. The V call is TRBV28, the J call TRBJ1-5; D perhaps matches TRBD1 (6 bases). CDR1 is MDHEN, CDR2 SYDVKM, per germline. The CDR3 is made up of 14 amino acids. The V end was cut by 2 bases, the J end by 4 bases, with 9 bases between. Together with reference TRBV28 and TRBJ1-5, the CDR3 gives the full variable domain: DVKVTQSSRYLVKRTGEKVFLECVQDMDHENMFWYRQDPGLGLRLIYFSYDVKMKEKGDIPEGYSVSREKKERFSLILESASTNQTSMYLCASSLATGNQPQHFGDGTRLSIL.

The V call is TRBV11-3, the J call TRBJ2-7; TRBD2 agrees at 9 bases. The CDR3 consists of 12 residues. V dropped 5 bases and J dropped 10; count of bases not matched to a gene: 6. Germline CDR1 is SGHNT and CDR2 is YENEEA. The CDR3, as DNA: TGTGCCAGCAGCGCGGGACTAGCCCACCAGTACTTC. Residues: CASSAGLAHQYF.

The chain is built from TRBV6-5 and TRBJ1-3; the D is unclear. The CDR3 has 13 amino acids. CDR1 is MNHEY, CDR2 SVGAGI, per germline. V was cut by 2 bases and J by 9 bases, with 11 bases left in between. CDR3 protein: CASSYEVRGTIYF. DNA for the CDR3: TGTGCCAGCAGTTACGAAGTCCGAGGCACCATATATTTT.

This clone was recorded once. V usage is TRBV25-1 and J usage is TRBJ2-7; D possibly corresponds to TRBD1 (5 bases). CDR1 is MGHDK and CDR2 is SYGVNS in the germline V gene. This CDR3 is built from 14 residues. Deletions cut 7 bases from V and 2 bases from J, with 15 bases between. This chain's CDR3 is CASTSTQDTYEQYF. CDR3 in DNA: TGTGCCAGCACATCTACCCAGGACACCTACGAGCAGTACTTC.

The rearrangement links TRBV4-2 to TRBJ1-6; D is undetermined. The CDR3 is 20 residues long. Trimming pared 0 bases from V and 2 bases from J, leaving 20 bases between. CDR1 is LGHNA and CDR2 is YNFKEQ in the germline V gene. In DNA, the CDR3 is TGTGCCAGCAGCCAAGATAAGCCCGGTATCGAACAGCCCTATAATTCACCCCTCCACTTT. Amino acid sequence: CASSQDKPGIEQPYNSPLHF.